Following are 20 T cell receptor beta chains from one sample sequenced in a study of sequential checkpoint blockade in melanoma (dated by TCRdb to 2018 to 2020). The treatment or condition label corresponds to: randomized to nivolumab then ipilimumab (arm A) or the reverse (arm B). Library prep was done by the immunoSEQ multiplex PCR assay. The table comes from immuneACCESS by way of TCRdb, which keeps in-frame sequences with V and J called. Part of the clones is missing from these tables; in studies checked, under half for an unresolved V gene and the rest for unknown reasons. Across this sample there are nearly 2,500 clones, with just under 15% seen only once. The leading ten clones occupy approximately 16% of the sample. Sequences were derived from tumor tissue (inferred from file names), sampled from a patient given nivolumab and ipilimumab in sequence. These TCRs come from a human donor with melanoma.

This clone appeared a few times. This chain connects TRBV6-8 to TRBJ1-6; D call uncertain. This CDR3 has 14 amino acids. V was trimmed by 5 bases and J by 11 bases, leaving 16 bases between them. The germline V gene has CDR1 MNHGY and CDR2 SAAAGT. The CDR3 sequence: CASSAQRVLTPLHF. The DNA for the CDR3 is TGTGCCAGCAGTGCCCAGAGGGTCCTTACACCCCTCCACTTT.

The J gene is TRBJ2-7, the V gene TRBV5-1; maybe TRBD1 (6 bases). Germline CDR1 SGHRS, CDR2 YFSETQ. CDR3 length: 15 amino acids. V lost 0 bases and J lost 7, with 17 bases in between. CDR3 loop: CASSLVGSSQGEQYF. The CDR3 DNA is TGCGCCAGCAGCTTGGTGGGGTCATCGCAGGGGGAGCAGTACTTC.

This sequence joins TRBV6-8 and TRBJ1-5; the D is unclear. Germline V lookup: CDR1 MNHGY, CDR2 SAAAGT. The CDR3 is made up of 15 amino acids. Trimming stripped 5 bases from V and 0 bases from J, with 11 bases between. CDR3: CASSVSGDSNQPQHF. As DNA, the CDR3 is TGTGCCAGCAGTGTTTCCGGGGATAGCAATCAGCCCCAGCATTTT.

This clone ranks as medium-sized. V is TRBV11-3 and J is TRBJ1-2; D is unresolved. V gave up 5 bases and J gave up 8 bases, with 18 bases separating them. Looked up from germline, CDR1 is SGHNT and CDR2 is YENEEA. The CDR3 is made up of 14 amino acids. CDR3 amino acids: CASSHLREDSGYTF. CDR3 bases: TGTGCCAGCAGCCATTTGAGGGAGGATAGCGGCTACACCTTC.

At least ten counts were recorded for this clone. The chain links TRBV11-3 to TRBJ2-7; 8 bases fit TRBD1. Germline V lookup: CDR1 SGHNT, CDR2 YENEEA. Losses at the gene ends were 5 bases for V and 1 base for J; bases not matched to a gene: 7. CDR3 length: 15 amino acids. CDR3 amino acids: CASSAGDRSSYEQYF. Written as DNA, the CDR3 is TGTGCCAGCAGCGCCGGGGACAGGTCTTCCTACGAGCAGTACTTC.

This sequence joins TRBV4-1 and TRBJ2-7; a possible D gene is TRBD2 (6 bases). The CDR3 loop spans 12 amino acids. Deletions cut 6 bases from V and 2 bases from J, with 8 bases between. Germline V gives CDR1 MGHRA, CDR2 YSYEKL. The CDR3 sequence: CASRLAAYEQYF. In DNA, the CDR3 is TGCGCCAGCAGACTAGCAGCCTACGAGCAGTACTTC.

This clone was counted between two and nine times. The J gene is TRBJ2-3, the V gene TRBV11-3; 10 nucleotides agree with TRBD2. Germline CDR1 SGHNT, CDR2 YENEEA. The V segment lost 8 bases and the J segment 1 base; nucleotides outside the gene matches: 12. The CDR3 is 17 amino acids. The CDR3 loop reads CASLTNTLAGGTDTQYF. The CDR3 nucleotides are TGTGCCAGCCTCACCAATACCCTAGCGGGGGGCACAGATACGCAGTATTTT.

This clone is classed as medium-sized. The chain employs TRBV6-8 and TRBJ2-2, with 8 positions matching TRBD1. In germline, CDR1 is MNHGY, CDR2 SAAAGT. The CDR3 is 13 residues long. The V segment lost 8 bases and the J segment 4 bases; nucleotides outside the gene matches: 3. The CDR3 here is CASGQGFTGELFF. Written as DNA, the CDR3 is TGTGCCAGCGGACAGGGTTTCACCGGGGAGCTGTTTTTT.

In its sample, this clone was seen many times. As DNA, the CDR3 is TGCGCCAGCAGCCAAGATACTGGAGGCAATAATTCACCCCTCCACTTT. Translated: CASSQDTGGNNSPLHF. The chain links TRBV4-1 to TRBJ1-6, with unresolved D. Germline assignment: CDR1 MGHRA and CDR2 YSYEKL. This CDR3 is 16 amino acids long. Trimming took off 0 bases at V and 5 bases at J, with 11 bases between the two ends.

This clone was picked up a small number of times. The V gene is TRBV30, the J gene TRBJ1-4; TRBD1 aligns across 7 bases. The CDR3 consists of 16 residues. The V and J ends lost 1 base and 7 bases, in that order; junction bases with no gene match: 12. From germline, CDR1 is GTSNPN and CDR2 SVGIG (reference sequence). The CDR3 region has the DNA TGTGCCTGGAGTGGGAAACGGACAGGAAAAACTGAAAAACTGTTTTTT. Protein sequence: CAWSGKRTGKTEKLFF.

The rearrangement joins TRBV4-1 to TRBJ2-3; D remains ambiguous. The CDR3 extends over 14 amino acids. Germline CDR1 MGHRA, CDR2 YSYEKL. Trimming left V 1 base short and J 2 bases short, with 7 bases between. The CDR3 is CASSQAGSTDTQYF. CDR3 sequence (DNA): TGCGCCAGCAGCCAAGCTGGGTCCACAGATACGCAGTATTTT.

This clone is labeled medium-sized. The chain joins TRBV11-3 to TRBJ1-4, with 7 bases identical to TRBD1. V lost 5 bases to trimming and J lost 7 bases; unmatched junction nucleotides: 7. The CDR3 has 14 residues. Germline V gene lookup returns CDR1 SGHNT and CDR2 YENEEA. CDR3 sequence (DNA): TGTGCCAGCAGCCCATGGACAGGAGGTGAAAAACTGTTTTTT. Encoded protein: CASSPWTGGEKLFF. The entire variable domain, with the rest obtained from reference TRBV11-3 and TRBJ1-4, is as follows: EAGVVQSPRYKIIEKKQPVAFWCNPISGHNTLYWYLQNLGQGPELLIRYENEEAVDDSQLPKDRFSAERLKGVDSTLKIQPAELGDSAVYLCASSPWTGGEKLFFGSGTQLSVL.

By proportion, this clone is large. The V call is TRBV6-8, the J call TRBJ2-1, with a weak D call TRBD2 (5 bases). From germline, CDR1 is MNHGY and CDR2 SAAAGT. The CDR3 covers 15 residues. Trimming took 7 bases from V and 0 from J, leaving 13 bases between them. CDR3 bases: TGTGCCAGCACGGAGGCCGCAAGCTCCTACAATGAGCAGTTCTTC. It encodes CASTEAASSYNEQFF.

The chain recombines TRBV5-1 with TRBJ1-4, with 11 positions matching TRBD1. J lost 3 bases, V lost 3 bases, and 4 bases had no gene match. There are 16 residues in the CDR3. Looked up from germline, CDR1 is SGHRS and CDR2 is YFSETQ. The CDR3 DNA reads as TGCGCCAGCAGCTGGGGACAGGGGGGAGCTAATGAAAAACTGTTTTTT. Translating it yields CASSWGQGGANEKLFF.

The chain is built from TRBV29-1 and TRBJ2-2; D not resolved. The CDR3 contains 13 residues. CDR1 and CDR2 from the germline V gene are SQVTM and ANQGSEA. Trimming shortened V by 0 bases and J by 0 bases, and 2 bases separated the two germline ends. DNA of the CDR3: TGCAGCGTTGAAGAAACGAACACCGGGGAGCTGTTTTTT. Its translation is CSVEETNTGELFF.

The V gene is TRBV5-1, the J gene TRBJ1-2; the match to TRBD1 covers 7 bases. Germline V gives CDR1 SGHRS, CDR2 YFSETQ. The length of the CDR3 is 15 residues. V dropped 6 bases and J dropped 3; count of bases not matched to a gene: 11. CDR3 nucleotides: TGCGCCAGCAAGGAAACAGGGGCTCCCTACTATGGCTACACCTTC. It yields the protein CASKETGAPYYGYTF.

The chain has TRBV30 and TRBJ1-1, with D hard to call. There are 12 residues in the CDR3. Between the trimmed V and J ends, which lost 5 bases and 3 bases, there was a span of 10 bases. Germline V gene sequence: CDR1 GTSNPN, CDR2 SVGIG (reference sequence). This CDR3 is CAWGWQHTEAFF. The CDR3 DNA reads TGTGCCTGGGGTTGGCAACACACTGAAGCTTTCTTT.

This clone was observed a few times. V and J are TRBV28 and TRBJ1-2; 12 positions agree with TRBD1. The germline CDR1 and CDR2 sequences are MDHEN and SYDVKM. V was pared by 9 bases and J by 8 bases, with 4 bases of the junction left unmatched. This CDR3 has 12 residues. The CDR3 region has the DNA TGTGCCAGTTCCGGGACAGGGGGCGGCTACACCTTC. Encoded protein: CASSGTGGGYTF.

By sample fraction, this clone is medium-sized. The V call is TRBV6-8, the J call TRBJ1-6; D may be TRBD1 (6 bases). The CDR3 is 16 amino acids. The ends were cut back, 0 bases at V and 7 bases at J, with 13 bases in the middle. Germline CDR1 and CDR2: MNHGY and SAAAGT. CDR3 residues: CASSYSRDKRNSPLHF. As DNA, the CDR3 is TGTGCCAGCAGTTACTCCAGGGACAAACGGAATTCACCCCTCCACTTT.

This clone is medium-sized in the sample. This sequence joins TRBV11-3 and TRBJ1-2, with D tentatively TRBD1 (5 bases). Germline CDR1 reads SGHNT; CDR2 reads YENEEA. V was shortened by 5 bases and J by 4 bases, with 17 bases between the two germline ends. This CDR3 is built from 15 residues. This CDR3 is CASSPPSDSIYGYTF. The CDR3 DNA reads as TGTGCCAGCAGCCCGCCTTCTGACAGCATCTATGGCTACACCTTC. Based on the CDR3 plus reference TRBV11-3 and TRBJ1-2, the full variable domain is EAGVVQSPRYKIIEKKQPVAFWCNPISGHNTLYWYLQNLGQGPELLIRYENEEAVDDSQLPKDRFSAERLKGVDSTLKIQPAELGDSAVYLCASSPPSDSIYGYTFGSGTRLTVV.